The T cell receptor (beta chain) described here comes from a study of T cell responses to AZD1222 COVID-19 vaccine. At the level of the study: Second-dose groups at about 4 or about 12 weeks were pooled. General observations from the study: Reports indicate that nearly half of spike-specific TCRs are directed at unmutated variant regions.

Libraries were prepared by immunoSEQ multiplex PCR; TCRdb keeps only in-frame clonotypes and omits some of them. The sample shows under 95,000 clones, 90% of them seen only once. Of note for this clone: Its specificity is unknown.

The CDR3 spans 14 residues. Trimming cost V 7 bases and J 4 bases, with 13 bases left between them. Germline V gene data show CDR1 as MDHEN and CDR2 as SYDVKM. This sequence was found in an adult in good health. The chain is built from TRBV28 and TRBJ2-2; tentative D call: TRBD2 (5 bases). The sample was peripheral blood, taken on day 0 of AZD1222 vaccination. The CDR3 region is CASMGESSTGELFF. The CDR3 region has the DNA TGTGCCAGCATGGGAGAATCGAGCACCGGGGAGCTGTTTTTT.